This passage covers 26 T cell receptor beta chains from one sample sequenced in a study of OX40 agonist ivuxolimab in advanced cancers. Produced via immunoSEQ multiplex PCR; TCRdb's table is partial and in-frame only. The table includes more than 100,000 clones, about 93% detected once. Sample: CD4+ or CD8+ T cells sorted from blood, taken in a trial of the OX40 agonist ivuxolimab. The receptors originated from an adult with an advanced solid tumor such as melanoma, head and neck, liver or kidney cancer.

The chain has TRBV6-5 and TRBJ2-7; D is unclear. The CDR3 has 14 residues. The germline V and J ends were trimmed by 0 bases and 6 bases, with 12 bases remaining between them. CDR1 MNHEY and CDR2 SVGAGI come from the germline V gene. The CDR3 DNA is TGTGCCAGCAGTTACTCGGGCGGCCGCCTCGAGCAGTACTTC. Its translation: CASSYSGGRLEQYF.

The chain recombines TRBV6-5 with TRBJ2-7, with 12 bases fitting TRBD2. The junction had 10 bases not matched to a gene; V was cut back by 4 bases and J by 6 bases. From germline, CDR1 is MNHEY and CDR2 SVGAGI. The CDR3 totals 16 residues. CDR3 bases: TGTGCCAGCAGTTCTGGACTAGCGGGGAGGTCCGCCGAGCAGTACTTC. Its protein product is CASSSGLAGRSAEQYF.

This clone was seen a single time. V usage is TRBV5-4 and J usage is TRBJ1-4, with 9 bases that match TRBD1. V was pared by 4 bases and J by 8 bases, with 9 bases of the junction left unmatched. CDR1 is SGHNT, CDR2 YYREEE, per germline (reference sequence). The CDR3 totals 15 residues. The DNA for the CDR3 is TGTGCCAGCAGCAGGGGACAGGGCGCGGCGGAAAAACTGTTTTTT. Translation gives CASSRGQGAAEKLFF.

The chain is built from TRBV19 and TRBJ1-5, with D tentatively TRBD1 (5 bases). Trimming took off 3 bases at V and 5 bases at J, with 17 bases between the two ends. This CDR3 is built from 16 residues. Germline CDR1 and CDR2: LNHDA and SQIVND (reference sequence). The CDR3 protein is CASSMWGVRLDQPQHF. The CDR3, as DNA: TGTGCCAGTAGTATGTGGGGGGTTAGGCTGGATCAGCCCCAGCATTTT.

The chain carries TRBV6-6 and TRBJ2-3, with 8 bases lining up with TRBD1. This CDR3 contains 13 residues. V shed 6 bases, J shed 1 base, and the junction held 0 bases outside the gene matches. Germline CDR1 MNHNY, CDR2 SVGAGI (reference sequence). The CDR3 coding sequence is TGTGCCAGCAGGGGACAGGGCACAGATACGCAGTATTTT. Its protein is CASRGQGTDTQYF.

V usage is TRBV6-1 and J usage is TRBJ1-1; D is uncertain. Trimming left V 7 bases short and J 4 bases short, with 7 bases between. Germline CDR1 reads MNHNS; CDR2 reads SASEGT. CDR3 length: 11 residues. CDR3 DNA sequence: TGTGCCAGCATCATCCTCACTGAAGCTTTCTTT. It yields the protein CASIILTEAFF.

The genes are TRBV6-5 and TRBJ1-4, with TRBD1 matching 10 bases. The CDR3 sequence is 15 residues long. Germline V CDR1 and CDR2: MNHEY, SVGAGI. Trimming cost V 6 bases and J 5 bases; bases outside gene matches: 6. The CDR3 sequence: CASSRDRGANEKLFF. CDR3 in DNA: TGTGCCAGCAGCCGGGACAGGGGCGCAAATGAAAAACTGTTTTTT.

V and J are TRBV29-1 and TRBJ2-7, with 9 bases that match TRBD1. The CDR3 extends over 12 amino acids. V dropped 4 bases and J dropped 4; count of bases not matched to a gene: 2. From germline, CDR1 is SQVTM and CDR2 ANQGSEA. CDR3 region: CSVGDREYEQYF. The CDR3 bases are TGCAGCGTTGGGGACAGGGAATACGAGCAGTACTTC.

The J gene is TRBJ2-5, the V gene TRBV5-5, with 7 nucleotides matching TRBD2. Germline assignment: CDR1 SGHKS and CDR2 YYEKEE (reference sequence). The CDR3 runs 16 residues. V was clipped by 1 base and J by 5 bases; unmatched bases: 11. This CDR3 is CASSLLRSGVGETQYF. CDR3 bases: TGTGCCAGCAGCTTGTTAAGAAGCGGGGTTGGGGAGACCCAGTACTTC.

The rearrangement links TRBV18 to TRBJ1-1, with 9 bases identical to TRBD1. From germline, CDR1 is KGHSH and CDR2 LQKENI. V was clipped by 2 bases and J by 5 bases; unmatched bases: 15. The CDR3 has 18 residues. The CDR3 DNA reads TGTGCCAGCTCACCATCAACAGGGGGCCCAACAAAGAGAACTGAAGCTTTCTTT. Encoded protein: CASSPSTGGPTKRTEAFF.

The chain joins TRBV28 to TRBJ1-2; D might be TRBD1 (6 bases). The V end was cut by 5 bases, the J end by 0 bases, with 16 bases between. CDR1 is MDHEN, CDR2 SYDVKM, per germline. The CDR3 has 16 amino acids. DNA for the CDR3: TGTGCCAGCAGTCCCGGGGGCAGTCCTACTAACTATGGCTACACCTTC. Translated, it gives CASSPGGSPTNYGYTF.

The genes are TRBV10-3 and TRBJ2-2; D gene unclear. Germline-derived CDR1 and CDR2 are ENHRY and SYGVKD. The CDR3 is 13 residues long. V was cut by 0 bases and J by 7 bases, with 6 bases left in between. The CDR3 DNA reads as TGTGCCATCAGTGAGTCGAAGGGCGGGGAGCTGTTTTTT. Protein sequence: CAISESKGGELFF.

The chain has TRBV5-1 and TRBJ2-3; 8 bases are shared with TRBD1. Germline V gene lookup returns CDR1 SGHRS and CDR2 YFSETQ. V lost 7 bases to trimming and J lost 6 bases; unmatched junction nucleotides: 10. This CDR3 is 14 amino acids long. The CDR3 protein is CASAIRTGTDTQYF. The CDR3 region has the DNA TGCGCCAGCGCGATCCGGACAGGGACCGATACGCAGTATTTT.

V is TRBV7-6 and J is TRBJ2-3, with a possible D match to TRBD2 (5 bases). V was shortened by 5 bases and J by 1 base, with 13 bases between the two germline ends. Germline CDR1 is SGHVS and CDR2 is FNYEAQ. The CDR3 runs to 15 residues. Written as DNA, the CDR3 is TGTGCCAGCAGCCCCACGGTCGGGGGCACAGATACGCAGTATTTT. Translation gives CASSPTVGGTDTQYF. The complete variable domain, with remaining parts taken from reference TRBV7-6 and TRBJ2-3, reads GAGVSQSPRYKVTKRGQDVALRCDPISGHVSLYWYRQALGQGPEFLTYFNYEAQQDKSGLPNDRFSAERPEGSISTLTIQRTEQRDSAMYRCASSPTVGGTDTQYFGPGTRLTVL.

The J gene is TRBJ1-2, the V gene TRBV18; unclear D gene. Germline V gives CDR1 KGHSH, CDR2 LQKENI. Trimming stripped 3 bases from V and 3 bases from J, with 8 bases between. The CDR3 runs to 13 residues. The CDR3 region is CASSPSGDYGYTF. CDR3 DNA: TGTGCCAGCTCACCGTCCGGGGACTATGGCTACACCTTC.

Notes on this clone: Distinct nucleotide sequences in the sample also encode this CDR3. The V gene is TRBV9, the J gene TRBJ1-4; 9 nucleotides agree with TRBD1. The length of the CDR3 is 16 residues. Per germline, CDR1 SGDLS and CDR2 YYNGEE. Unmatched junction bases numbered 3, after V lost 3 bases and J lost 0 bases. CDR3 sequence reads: CASSATGGATNEKLFF. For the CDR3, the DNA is TGTGCCAGCAGCGCGACAGGGGGGGCAACTAATGAAAAACTGTTTTTT.

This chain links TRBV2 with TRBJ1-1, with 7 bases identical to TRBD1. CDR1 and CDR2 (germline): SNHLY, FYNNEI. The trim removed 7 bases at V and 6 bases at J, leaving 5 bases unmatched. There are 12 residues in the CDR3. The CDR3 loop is CASIWDRSEAFF. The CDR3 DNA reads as TGTGCCAGCATTTGGGACAGATCTGAAGCTTTCTTT.

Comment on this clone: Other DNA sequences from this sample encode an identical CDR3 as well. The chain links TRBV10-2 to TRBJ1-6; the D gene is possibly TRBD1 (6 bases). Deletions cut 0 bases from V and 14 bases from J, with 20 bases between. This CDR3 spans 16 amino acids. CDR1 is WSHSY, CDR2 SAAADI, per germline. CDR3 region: CASSESTGQGPGALHF. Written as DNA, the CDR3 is TGCGCCAGCAGTGAGTCGACGGGGCAGGGCCCAGGGGCCCTCCACTTT.

CDR3 sequence: CAIPDTQYF. CDR3 sequence (DNA): TGCGCTATCCCAGATACGCAGTATTTT. The chain combines TRBV20-1 with TRBJ2-3, with D hard to call. Germline V gives CDR1 DFQATT, CDR2 SNEGSKA (reference sequence). This CDR3 has 9 amino acids.

CDR3 region: CASSRRQGRGETQYF. As DNA, the CDR3 is TGTGCCAGCTCCCGGAGACAGGGGAGAGGGGAGACCCAGTACTTC. The rearrangement joins TRBV18 to TRBJ2-5, with 8 bases that match TRBD1. V was pared by 6 bases and J by 5 bases, with 11 bases of the junction left unmatched. CDR3 length equals 15 residues. CDR1 KGHSH and CDR2 LQKENI come from the germline V gene.

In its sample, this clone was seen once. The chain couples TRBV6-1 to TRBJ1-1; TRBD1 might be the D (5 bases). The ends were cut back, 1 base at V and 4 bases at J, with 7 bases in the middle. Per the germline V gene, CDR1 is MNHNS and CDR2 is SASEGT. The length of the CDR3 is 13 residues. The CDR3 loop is CASSEGGRTEAFF. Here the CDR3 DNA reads TGTGCCAGCAGTGAAGGGGGCCGCACTGAAGCTTTCTTT.

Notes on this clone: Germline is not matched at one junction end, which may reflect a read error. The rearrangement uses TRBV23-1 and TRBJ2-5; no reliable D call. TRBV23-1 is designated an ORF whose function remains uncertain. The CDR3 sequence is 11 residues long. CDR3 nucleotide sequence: TGCGCCAGCAGTCATGATCCCCACGAGCACTTC. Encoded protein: CASSHDPHEHF.

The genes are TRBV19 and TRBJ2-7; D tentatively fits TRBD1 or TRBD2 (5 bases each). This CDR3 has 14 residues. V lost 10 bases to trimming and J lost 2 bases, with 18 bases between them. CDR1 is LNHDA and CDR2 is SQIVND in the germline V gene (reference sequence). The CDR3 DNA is TGTGCCACCGGGACCAGTCCTGGAACCTACGAGCAGTACTTC. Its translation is CATGTSPGTYEQYF.

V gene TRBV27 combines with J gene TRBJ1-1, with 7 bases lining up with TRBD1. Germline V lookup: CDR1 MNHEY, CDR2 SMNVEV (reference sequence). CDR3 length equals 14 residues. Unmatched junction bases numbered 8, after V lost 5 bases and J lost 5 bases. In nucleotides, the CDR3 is TGTGCCAGCAGTCGGAACAGGGGATGGACTGAAGCTTTCTTT. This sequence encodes CASSRNRGWTEAFF.

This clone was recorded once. CDR3 region: CASSLTQGYYNEQFF. The CDR3 DNA follows: TGCGCCAGCAGCCTAACGCAGGGGTACTACAATGAGCAGTTCTTC. The chain combines TRBV5-1 with TRBJ2-1; D is possibly TRBD1 (6 bases). The germline gives CDR1 SGHRS, CDR2 YFSETQ. This CDR3 has 15 residues. With 4 bases removed from V and 3 bases from J, the gap between germline ends came to 14 bases.

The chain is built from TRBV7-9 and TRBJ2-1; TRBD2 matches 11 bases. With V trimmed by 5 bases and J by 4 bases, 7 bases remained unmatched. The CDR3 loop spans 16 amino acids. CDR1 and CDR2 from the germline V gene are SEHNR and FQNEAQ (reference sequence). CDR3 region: CASSGTGLAGYNEQFF. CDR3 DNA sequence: TGTGCCAGCAGCGGTACTGGACTAGCGGGTTACAATGAGCAGTTCTTC.